A single sample is the source of the 25 T cell receptor beta chains below, sequenced in a study of read filtering for tumor transcriptome and immune sequencing. Molecular barcoded adaptors covering alpha/delta and beta/gamma chains were used on around 400 ng RNA. TCRdb re-analysed the reads in MiXCR, keeping a single row per CDR3 protein. The data contain tens of thousands of distinct CDR3 sequences, roughly 19% of them seen just once; the ten biggest clones take up about an eighth. The sample taken for sequencing was a population of CD138-negative cells sorted from bone marrow. These receptors were taken from a donor at least 40 years old with multiple myeloma.

On this clonotype: One base away lies a much larger clone, so this may be a sequencing read error. The V call is TRBV4-2, the J call TRBJ1-1, with TRBD1 as a possible D gene (6 bases). This CDR3 has 14 amino acids. The V gene lost 2 bases and the J gene lost 5 bases, with 12 bases spanning the gap. In germline, CDR1 is LGHNA, CDR2 YNFKEQ. This CDR3 reads CASSQIPGDTEAFF. DNA for the CDR3: TGTGCCAGCAGCCAAATCCCAGGGGATACTGAAGCTTTCTTT.

This clonotype was found many times. This chain joins TRBV11-3 and TRBJ2-7; 7 positions agree with TRBD2. The CDR3 is 14 residues long. Germline V gene data show CDR1 as SGHNT and CDR2 as YENEEA. Germline trimming cut 5 bases from V and 0 bases from J; bases unmatched to any gene: 4. CDR3 sequence (DNA): TGTGCCAGCAGCCGGGGGGTGAGCTCCTACGAGCAGTACTTC. Translation: CASSRGVSSYEQYF. Using reference TRBV11-3 and TRBJ2-7 for the parts outside the CDR3, the full variable domain is EAGVVQSPRYKIIEKKQPVAFWCNPISGHNTLYWYLQNLGQGPELLIRYENEEAVDDSQLPKDRFSAERLKGVDSTLKIQPAELGDSAVYLCASSRGVSSYEQYFGPGTRLTVT.

This clonotype was seen at least ten times. The chain couples TRBV12-3 or TRBV12-4 to TRBJ2-3; either TRBD1 or TRBD2 may supply D (5 bases each). V was cut by 5 bases and J by 0 bases, with 12 bases left in between. This CDR3 contains 15 residues. CDR3 sequence: CASSPGTPSTDTQYF. The CDR3 coding sequence is TGTGCCAGCAGTCCCGGGACCCCTAGCACAGATACGCAGTATTTT.

Comment on this clonotype: A much larger clone sits a single nucleotide away, making a read error possible. V usage is TRBV27 and J usage is TRBJ2-6; a weak D match, TRBD1 (5 bases). This CDR3 is built from 18 residues. Germline lookup yields CDR1 MNHEY and CDR2 SMNVEV (reference sequence). The CDR3 region is CASSFSPGWYSGADVLTF. CDR3 DNA: TGTGCCAGCAGTTTCTCGCCAGGGTGGTACTCTGGGGCCGACGTCCTGACTTTC.

The sample holds many counts of this clonotype. The chain links TRBV2 to TRBJ2-2; D assignment may be TRBD1 or TRBD2 (5 bases each). The CDR3 runs to 14 residues. The V and J ends lost 7 bases and 6 bases respectively, with 15 bases between them. Germline loops: CDR1 SNHLY, CDR2 FYNNEI. CDR3 loop: CASNRRPEAGELFF. DNA of the CDR3: TGTGCCAGCAACAGGAGGCCGGAGGCCGGGGAGCTGTTTTTT.

As for this clonotype: It may be a read error: a sequence one base away is much more abundant. The chain links TRBV2 to TRBJ2-7; 7 bases line up with TRBD1. Germline lookup yields CDR1 SNHLY and CDR2 FYNNEI. The CDR3 contains 14 residues. V lost 8 bases to trimming and J lost 6 bases; unmatched junction nucleotides: 13. The CDR3 is CASVTGTARSEQYF. The DNA of the CDR3 is TGTGCCAGCGTTACCGGGACAGCGAGGTCCGAGCAGTACTTC.

This clonotype occurred many times. V is TRBV20-1 and J is TRBJ1-4; the D gene is possibly TRBD1 (6 bases). Trimming removed 5 bases from V and 8 bases from J, with 12 bases in between. The length of the CDR3 is 12 residues. Looked up from germline, CDR1 is DFQATT and CDR2 is SNEGSKA (reference sequence). CDR3 in DNA: TGCAGTGCTGGGGGTGGGGGCGAAAAACTGTTTTTT. Its protein is CSAGGGGEKLFF.

This clonotype qualifies as medium-sized. This chain uses TRBV3-1 with TRBJ2-1, with 11 bases matching TRBD2. The CDR3 has 17 amino acids. V shed 6 bases and J 0 bases; nucleotides not matched to a gene: 7. The germline V gene has CDR1 LGHDT and CDR2 YNNKEL (reference sequence). CDR3 coding DNA: TGTGCCAGCAGTTCGACTAGCGGGGTGCGCTCCTACAATGAGCAGTTCTTC. This gives the protein CASSSTSGVRSYNEQFF.

Note on this clonotype: One end of the junction varies from germline; a read error may be responsible. The rearrangement joins TRBV18 to TRBJ2-3; possibly TRBD2 for D (5 bases). The CDR3 covers 16 residues. Germline V gives CDR1 KGHSH, CDR2 LQKENI. CDR3 sequence: CASLPPSGSVADTQYF. DNA of the CDR3: TGTGCCAGCTTACCACCTTCGGGATCGGTTGCAGATACGCAGTATTTC.

In this sample, this clonotype turned up once. A read error may explain this, as a much larger clone is one base away. J is TRBJ2-2 and V is TRBV2; 8 bases map to TRBD1. The length of the CDR3 is 14 residues. Germline values: CDR1 SNHLY, CDR2 FYNNEI. The V segment lost 7 bases and the J segment 1 base; nucleotides outside the gene matches: 2. CDR3 DNA: TGTGCCAGCAAGGACAGGGAGAACACCGGGGAGCTGTTTTTT. This translates into CASKDRENTGELFF.

This clonotype was seen at least ten times. V is TRBV12-3 or TRBV12-4 and J is TRBJ2-1; the D call may be TRBD1 or TRBD2 (5 bases each). Trimming removed 8 bases at V and 7 bases at J, with 15 bases between. The CDR3 extends over 13 amino acids. CDR3 bases: TGTGCCAGCTCTCTCGAGGGGAATAATGAGCAGTTCTTC. Its protein product is CASSLEGNNEQFF.

This clonotype was counted ten times or more. Compared with germline, one end of the junction differs, possibly owing to a read error. This chain connects TRBV20-1 to TRBJ2-4; either TRBD1 or TRBD2 may supply D (5 bases each). CDR1 is DFQATT and CDR2 is SNEGSKA in the germline V gene (reference sequence). This CDR3 is 17 amino acids long. The CDR3 loop reads CSALTRGSTNARNIQYF. The DNA for the CDR3 is TGCAGTGCTCTTACTCGGGGCTCGACGAACGCCAGAAACATTCAGTACTTC.

This clonotype was picked up many times. The genes are TRBV24-1 and TRBJ2-1; D ambiguous. Germline lookup yields CDR1 KGHDR and CDR2 SFDVKD. V dropped 0 bases and J dropped 0 bases, with 8 bases sitting between them. The CDR3 totals 16 residues. The CDR3, as DNA: TGTGCCACCAGTGATTTGGACCCTAGCTCCTACAATGAGCAGTTCTTC. Encoded protein: CATSDLDPSSYNEQFF.

This clonotype came up many times. The gene calls are TRBV28 and TRBJ2-1; D perhaps matches TRBD2 (5 bases). V gave up 6 bases and J gave up 10 bases, with 16 bases separating them. The CDR3 length is 13 residues. Germline CDR1 MDHEN, CDR2 SYDVKM. The DNA for the CDR3 is TGTGCCAGCAGCCGCTCGGCGGGCAACGAGCAGTTCTTC. Protein sequence: CASSRSAGNEQFF.

This clonotype was observed many times. The V call is TRBV11-2, the J call TRBJ2-1, with TRBD2 identical over 11 bases. The CDR3 spans 15 residues. CDR1 and CDR2 (germline): SGHAT, FQNNGV. With 4 bases clipped from V and 7 bases from J, the junction kept 6 bases outside the gene matches. Here the CDR3 DNA reads TGTGCCAGCAGCTCTACTAGCGGGAGTGGTAATGAGCAGTTCTTC. Its translation: CASSSTSGSGNEQFF.

With regard to this clonotype: A far larger clone is a single base away, which makes a read error likely. The gene calls are TRBV12-3 or TRBV12-4 and TRBJ2-1; 8 positions agree with TRBD1. There are 16 residues in the CDR3. The CDR3 nucleotides read TGTGCCAGCAGTAACCCCGGGACAGGTACCTACGATGAGCAGTTCTTC. This codes for CASSNPGTGTYDEQFF.

In this sample, this clonotype turned up many times. The DNA for the CDR3 is TGTGCCGCCGACCTAGGGCGAGCCCGGCATCAGCCCCAGCATTTT. Amino acid sequence: CAADLGRARHQPQHF. The genes are TRBV6-1 and TRBJ1-5; D call uncertain. The CDR3 runs to 15 residues. Deletions cut 11 bases from V and 5 bases from J, with 22 bases between. CDR1 MNHNS and CDR2 SASEGT come from the germline V gene.

This clonotype is medium-sized in the sample. The V gene is TRBV12-3 or TRBV12-4, the J gene TRBJ2-1; D is unresolved. The ends were cut back, 5 bases at V and 7 bases at J, with 12 bases in the middle. CDR3 length equals 13 residues. This chain's CDR3 is CASSPIIMNEQFF. The CDR3 DNA follows: TGTGCCAGCAGTCCCATAATAATGAATGAGCAGTTCTTC.

As concerns this clonotype: A clone one base away is much larger, so this may be a read error. This rearrangement joins TRBV7-2 to TRBJ2-5; D is uncertain. The CDR3 is made up of 13 amino acids. The germline V gene has CDR1 SGHTA and CDR2 FQGNSA. V was cut by 7 bases and J by 4 bases, with 13 bases left in between. The CDR3 DNA follows: TGTGCCAGCATCGGAGCGAGAGGAGAGACCCAGTACTTC. Translated: CASIGARGETQYF.

This clonotype was observed a few times. V usage is TRBV15 and J usage is TRBJ1-5, with TRBD1 matching over 7 bases. Germline values: CDR1 LNHNV, CDR2 YYDKDF (reference sequence). V trimming: 11 bases; J trimming: 5 bases; junction bases outside the gene matches: 9. The CDR3 is made up of 13 amino acids. The CDR3 sequence is CASQQGMDQPQHF. As DNA, the CDR3 is TGTGCCTCACAACAGGGGATGGATCAGCCCCAGCATTTT. Together with reference TRBV15 and TRBJ1-5, the CDR3 gives the full variable domain: DAMVIQNPRYQVTQFGKPVTLSCSQTLNHNVMYWYQQKSSQAPKLLFHYYDKDFNNEADTPDNFQSRRPNTSFCFLDIRSPGLGDTAMYLCASQQGMDQPQHFGDGTRLSIL.

This clonotype showed up many times. The chain joins TRBV7-9 to TRBJ2-3; no definite D call. The ends were cut back, 7 bases at V and 0 bases at J, with 5 bases in the middle. In germline, CDR1 is SEHNR, CDR2 FQNEAQ (reference sequence). This CDR3 contains 12 residues. CDR3 nucleotides: TGTGCCAGCACCGAGAGCACAGATACGCAGTATTTT. Translating gives CASTESTDTQYF.

The table lists this clonotype with a few counts. This chain joins TRBV5-1 and TRBJ1-2, with TRBD1 as a possible D gene (6 bases). The germline CDR1 and CDR2 sequences are SGHRS and YFSETQ. The CDR3 is 17 residues long. Trimming pared 1 base from V and 0 bases from J, leaving 16 bases between. The CDR3 region is CASSLSPGTTPNYGYTF. CDR3 sequence (DNA): TGCGCCAGCAGCTTGTCCCCCGGGACAACCCCTAACTATGGCTACACCTTC.

This clonotype showed up many times. The J gene is TRBJ2-1, the V gene TRBV5-1; TRBD1 aligns across 10 bases. V shed 4 bases and J 10 bases; nucleotides not matched to a gene: 8. From germline, CDR1 is SGHRS and CDR2 YFSETQ. The CDR3 runs 14 residues. Here the CDR3 reads CASSLGGQGREQFF. CDR3 nucleotide sequence: TGCGCCAGCAGCCTGGGGGGACAGGGGAGAGAGCAGTTCTTC.

This clonotype was counted between two and nine times. The chain employs TRBV6-5 and TRBJ2-7, with D tentatively TRBD2 (6 bases). CDR1 MNHEY and CDR2 SVGAGI come from the germline V gene. CDR3 length: 12 residues. Trimming took 5 bases from V and 8 from J, leaving 13 bases between them. CDR3 in amino acids: CASSVQGLQQYF. The DNA for the CDR3 is TGTGCCAGCAGTGTTCAGGGACTGCAGCAGTACTTC.

As for this clonotype: The conserved closing phenylalanine or tryptophan is absent in this CDR3, likely reflecting a read error. This chain connects TRBV12-3 or TRBV12-4 to TRBJ2-1; 9 nucleotides match TRBD2. This CDR3 contains 15 residues. V trimming: 4 bases; J trimming: 3 bases; junction bases outside the gene matches: 4. The CDR3 loop is CASSWASGVYNEQFY. The CDR3 DNA follows: TGTGCCAGCAGTTGGGCTAGCGGGGTCTACAATGAGCAGTTCTAC.